These T cell receptor beta chains were read from a single sample in a study of OX40 agonist ivuxolimab in advanced cancers. Assay: immunoSEQ multiplex PCR; the TCRdb copy retains only in-frame clones and omits some. The sample yields roughly 60,000 clones, around 93% seen once. This specimen consisted of CD4+ or CD8+ T cells sorted from blood, obtained in a trial of the OX40 agonist ivuxolimab. These receptors were taken from an adult with an advanced solid tumor such as melanoma, head and neck, liver or kidney cancer. Each CDR3 is given with its conserved first and last residue. The D gene is left open where the match is weak. A clone size is listed for some rows: how often the clone was seen (once, few, many), or a class if it is expanded.

J gene | clone size | V gene | D gene | CDR3 length | CDR3 protein | CDR3 DNA
TRBJ1-1 | few | TRBV18 | TRBD1 | 15 | CASSPPAGGYTEAFF | TGTGCCAGCTCACCGCCGGCAGGGGGCTACACTGAAGCTTTCTTT
TRBJ2-1 | - | TRBV7-6 | - | 11 | CASSTQREQFF | TGTGCCAGCAGCACCCAGCGGGAGCAGTTCTTC
TRBJ1-2 | - | TRBV7-6 | - | 15 | CASSAALESFYGYTF | TGTGCCAGCAGCGCGGCTTTGGAGTCCTTCTATGGCTACACCTTC
TRBJ2-5 | - | TRBV5-1 | TRBD2 | 15 | CASSQGTSGQETQYF | TGCGCCAGCAGCCAGGGGACTAGCGGCCAGGAGACCCAGTACTTC
TRBJ2-1 | - | TRBV11-3 | TRBD1 | 15 | CASSLGQGGGNEQFF | TGTGCCAGCAGCTTAGGACAGGGGGGAGGCAATGAGCAGTTCTTC
TRBJ2-7 | - | TRBV5-4 | TRBD2 | 16 | CASSREGLAPPGEQYF | TGTGCCAGCAGCCGGGAGGGTCTAGCGCCCCCTGGGGAGCAGTACTTC
TRBJ2-7 | - | TRBV5-1 | TRBD1 | 16 | CASSKSDRGPSREQYF | TGCGCCAGCAGCAAATCGGACAGGGGGCCGTCTCGGGAGCAGTACTTC
TRBJ2-5 | - | TRBV7-2 | - | 14 | CASSIGTPQETQYF | TGTGCCAGCAGCATCGGGACTCCGCAAGAGACCCAGTACTTC
TRBJ2-1 | - | TRBV6-1 | - | 15 | CASSVGNSGYNEQFF | TGTGCCAGCAGTGTCGGTAATAGCGGCTACAATGAGCAGTTCTTC
TRBJ1-5 | - | TRBV6-6 | - | 11 | CASSSVRTLHF | TGTGCCAGCAGTAGTGTGAGGACACTGCATTTT
TRBJ2-7 | - | TRBV27 | TRBD1 | 17 | CASSLIYGTGRSYEQYF | TGTGCCAGCAGTTTAATCTATGGGACAGGGCGCTCCTACGAGCAGTACTTC
TRBJ2-3 | - | TRBV2 | - | 12 | CASSESVDTQYF | TGTGCCAGCAGTGAGTCAGTAGATACGCAGTATTTT
TRBJ2-7 | - | TRBV6-1 | - | 15 | CASSPPGAGRYEQYF | TGTGCCAGCAGCCCCCCCGGGGCAGGACGATATGAGCAGTACTTC
TRBJ2-4 | - | TRBV5-6 | - | 12 | CASSLDRKIQYF | TGTGCCAGCAGCTTGGACAGAAAAATTCAGTACTTC
TRBJ2-3 | - | TRBV30 | TRBD2 | 14 | CAWNRAGAGDTQYF | TGTGCCTGGAACCGAGCGGGAGCGGGAGATACGCAGTATTTT
TRBJ2-6 | - | TRBV5-1 | - | 17 | CASSLVAGLPGANVLTF | TGCGCCAGCAGCTTGGTGGCAGGGCTCCCCGGGGCCAACGTCCTGACTTTC
TRBJ2-3 | - | TRBV19 | TRBD1 | 15 | CASSLPRGSTDTQYF | TGTGCCAGTAGCCTCCCCAGGGGGAGCACAGATACGCAGTATTTT
TRBJ1-5 | - | TRBV2 | - | 14 | CASSESDSNQPQHF | TGTGCCAGCAGTGAGTCCGATAGCAATCAGCCCCAGCATTTT
TRBJ2-1 | - | TRBV7-2 | - | 13 | CATREGSYNEQFF | TGTGCCACGAGAGAGGGCTCCTACAATGAGCAGTTCTTC
TRBJ2-7 | - | TRBV11-3 | TRBD2 | 15 | CASSSGLASSYEQYF | TGTGCCAGCAGCTCAGGACTAGCGAGCTCCTACGAGCAGTACTTC
TRBJ2-2 | - | TRBV5-4 | TRBD2 | 16 | CASSLGGRAETGELFF | TGTGCCAGCAGCTTAGGCGGGAGGGCCGAGACCGGGGAGCTGTTTTTT
TRBJ1-3 | - | TRBV25-1 | TRBD1 | 17 | CASSLYTGTDSGNTIYF | TGTGCCAGCAGTCTCTACACCGGGACAGACTCTGGAAACACCATATATTTT
TRBJ2-1 | once | TRBV10-2 | - | 12 | CASSATSNEQFF | TGCGCCAGCAGCGCGACTAGCAATGAGCAGTTCTTC
TRBJ2-1 | - | TRBV18 | TRBD2 | 17 | CASSPPGFGLAGREQFF | TGTGCCAGCTCACCACCTGGATTCGGACTAGCGGGACGTGAGCAGTTCTTC
TRBJ1-1 | - | TRBV5-1 | TRBD1 | 16 | CASSLSRGTMNTEAFF | TGCGCCAGCAGCTTAAGCAGGGGGACTATGAACACTGAAGCTTTCTTT
TRBJ2-7 | - | TRBV15 | - | 14 | CATSRGAGTYEQYF | TGTGCCACCAGCAGAGGGGCAGGGACCTACGAGCAGTACTTC
TRBJ2-1 | - | TRBV18 | - | 11 | CASSFELEQFF | TGTGCCAGCTCATTTGAGCTTGAGCAGTTCTTC
TRBJ2-7 | - | TRBV29-1 | - | 12 | CSVVLSSYEQYF | TGCAGCGTTGTACTTAGCTCCTACGAGCAGTACTTC
TRBJ1-1 | - | TRBV29-1 | - | 11 | CSVVRVTEAFF | TGCAGCGTTGTCAGGGTCACTGAAGCTTTCTTT
TRBJ2-2 | - | TRBV4-2 | TRBD2 | 18 | CASSLGTSGRRPTGELFF | TGTGCCAGCAGCCTCGGGACTAGCGGAAGAAGACCCACCGGGGAGCTGTTTTTT
TRBJ1-4 | - | TRBV19 | TRBD1 | 14 | CASSQDRVGEKLFF | TGTGCCAGTAGCCAAGACAGGGTGGGCGAAAAACTGTTTTTT
TRBJ2-1 | - | TRBV5-4 | - | 16 | CASSFGGSILLNEQFF | TGTGCCAGCAGCTTCGGGGGATCTATACTACTAAATGAGCAGTTCTTC
TRBJ2-1 | - | TRBV6-5 | TRBD2 | 14 | CASSLASGSNEQFF | TGTGCCAGCAGTTTAGCTAGCGGGAGTAATGAGCAGTTCTTC
TRBJ2-7 | - | TRBV7-9 | TRBD1 | 11 | CATGVAYEQYF | TGTGCAACAGGGGTAGCCTACGAGCAGTACTTC
TRBJ2-4 | - | TRBV10-2 | - | 17 | CASSESGWGGVEGIQYF | TGCGCCAGCAGTGAGTCGGGGTGGGGGGGCGTCGAGGGCATTCAGTACTTC
TRBJ2-7 | - | TRBV11-1 | - | 12 | CASSFSVYEQYF | TGTGCCAGCAGCTTCTCAGTTTACGAGCAGTACTTC